This TCR beta chain was profiled in a study of neurological immune-mediated disorders. Whole-study findings and limits: None of the CDR3 amino acid sequences of expanded clones recurred across subjects, suggesting private repertoires in all groups. Phylogenetic grouping placed 18 of 34 multiple sclerosis patients' repertoires in one related-CDR3 cluster, a possible signature.

The cDNA was synthesized by 5'RACE incorporating 10-nucleotide random UMIs. TCRdb re-analysed the 5' RACE reads in MiXCR, keeping a single row per CDR3 protein. The table has about 74,000 distinct CDR3 sequences, 4% to 6% seen once. This CDR3 region has 15 residues. Germline values: CDR1 SGHKS, CDR2 YYEKEE (reference sequence). V was pared by 4 bases and J by 1 base, with 3 bases of the junction left unmatched. This clonotype has at least ten counts. Antigen specificity is unknown. Unsorted libraries came from 2 million PBMCs stored at -80 °C. Material: PBMCs. The TCR sequence derives from a man aged 18-30 years with multiple sclerosis. V usage is TRBV5-5 and J usage is TRBJ2-2, with 8 bases fitting TRBD1. CDR3 bases: TGTGCCAGCAGCGCCGGACAGGGGAACACCGGGGAGCTGTTTTTT. This encodes CASSAGQGNTGELFF.